Listed here are 25 T cell receptor beta chains from one sample, sequenced in a study of blood T cell repertoires in COVID-19. TCRdb's copy holds only in-frame clones and misses some; the assay was immunoSEQ multiplex PCR. The table has over 15,000 clones, 65% to 90% seen once. The sample comprised peripheral blood. The receptors here all came from a man older than 75 with acute or convalescent COVID-19.

This chain joins TRBV3-1 (or the pseudogene TRBV3-2) and TRBJ1-6, with a weak D call TRBD1 (6 bases). CDR3 length: 12 amino acids. Looked up from germline, CDR1 is LGHDT and CDR2 is YNNKEL (reference sequence). V dropped 1 base and J dropped 15 bases, with 10 bases sitting between them. CDR3 in amino acids: CASSQGDTVLHF. CDR3 DNA: TGTGCCAGCAGCCAAGGGGACACCGTCCTCCACTTT.

The chain employs TRBV27 and TRBJ1-1, with D tentatively TRBD1 (6 bases). The CDR3 length is 14 residues. Trimming pared 5 bases from V and 5 bases from J, leaving 15 bases between. Germline CDR1 reads MNHEY; CDR2 reads SMNVEV (reference sequence). The CDR3 bases are TGTGCCAGCAGTGCGGACAGTCCGAGGACTGAAGCTTTCTTT. It codes for CASSADSPRTEAFF.

The chain recombines TRBV24-1 with TRBJ2-2; maybe TRBD1 (6 bases). Trimming took 5 bases from V and 6 from J, leaving 9 bases between them. Germline V lookup: CDR1 KGHDR, CDR2 SFDVKD. The CDR3 length is 13 residues. CDR3 in amino acids: CATSVGGSGELFF. CDR3 DNA: TGTGCCACCAGTGTAGGGGGATCCGGGGAGCTGTTTTTT.

The chain joins TRBV4-1 to TRBJ1-2; 8 bases agree with TRBD1. CDR1 is MGHRA, CDR2 YSYEKL, per germline. CDR3 length equals 14 residues. V lost 4 bases, J lost 7 bases, and 8 bases stayed unmatched. In DNA, the CDR3 is TGCGCCAGCAGCCGAGGACAGGGCGGCGGTGGCTACACCTTC. This codes for CASSRGQGGGGYTF.

J is TRBJ2-7 and V is TRBV5-1, with D maybe TRBD1 (5 bases). CDR1 is SGHRS and CDR2 is YFSETQ in the germline V gene. The CDR3 covers 15 residues. The V gene lost 1 base and the J gene lost 1 base, with 12 bases spanning the gap. The CDR3 sequence: CASSLRAGPSYEQYF. Written as DNA, the CDR3 is TGCGCCAGCAGCTTGCGGGCAGGGCCTTCCTACGAGCAGTACTTC.

This chain's CDR3 is CASSLSGTGGYNEQFF. The CDR3, as DNA: TGTGCCAGCAGCTTATCCGGGACAGGGGGTTACAATGAGCAGTTCTTC. This chain joins TRBV7-3 and TRBJ2-1; 11 positions match TRBD1. V was clipped by 2 bases and J by 4 bases; unmatched bases: 4. CDR3 length: 16 residues. CDR1 is SGHTA and CDR2 is FQGTGA in the germline V gene.

As concerns this clone: The junction does not match germline at one end; this may be a read error. The V and J genes are TRBV27 and TRBJ1-2, with 7 bases aligning to TRBD1. This CDR3 is 13 amino acids long. CDR1 MNHEY and CDR2 SMNVEV come from the germline V gene (reference sequence). In DNA, the CDR3 is TGTGCCAGCGGTTTAGGGGGCCACTATGGCTACACCTTC. Protein sequence: CASGLGGHYGYTF.

This chain joins TRBV7-7 and TRBJ2-3, with D perhaps TRBD2 (5 bases). CDR3 size: 13 residues. The germline V gene has CDR1 SSHAT and CDR2 FNYEAQ (reference sequence). V was trimmed by 1 base and J by 3 bases, leaving 5 bases between them. CDR3 sequence: CASSLGRTDTQYF. CDR3 coding DNA: TGTGCCAGCAGCTTAGGGAGGACAGATACGCAGTATTTT.

V and J are TRBV28 and TRBJ2-5; D possibly corresponds to TRBD1 (6 bases). This CDR3 comprises 16 residues. The germline V gene has CDR1 MDHEN and CDR2 SYDVKM. V lost 2 bases and J lost 2, with 15 bases in between. CDR3 residues: CASSLAPTGKQETQYF. The CDR3 nucleotides read TGTGCCAGCAGTTTAGCTCCAACAGGGAAGCAAGAGACCCAGTACTTC.

The rearrangement uses TRBV6-2 or TRBV6-3 and TRBJ2-1, with D tentatively TRBD1 (6 bases). The CDR3 has 13 residues. V lost 2 bases and J lost 6, with 8 bases in between. The germline CDR1 and CDR2 sequences are MNHEY and SVGEGT. The CDR3 loop is CASSYLQGNEQFF. In DNA form, the CDR3 reads TGTGCCAGCAGTTACCTACAGGGCAATGAGCAGTTCTTC.

The chain is built from TRBV5-3 and TRBJ1-2; no firm D call. TRBV5-3 is sorted into the ORF group, with uncertain function. Trimming removed 3 bases from V and 3 bases from J, with 3 bases in between. CDR3 length: 11 residues. CDR3 in amino acids: CARSSDYGYTF. The CDR3 region has the DNA TGTGCCAGAAGCTCCGACTATGGCTACACCTTC.

This sequence joins TRBV7-2 and TRBJ1-4; 8 bases are a match to TRBD1. CDR3 length: 14 residues. V dropped 5 bases and J dropped 8; count of bases not matched to a gene: 7. CDR1 is SGHTA, CDR2 FQGNSA, per germline. The CDR3 here is CASSQTGVREKLFF. CDR3 sequence (DNA): TGTGCCAGCAGCCAGACAGGGGTGCGGGAAAAACTGTTTTTT.

This clone was seen a single time. The gene calls are TRBV4-3 and TRBJ1-4, with 9 bases aligning to TRBD1. Germline CDR1 reads LGHNA; CDR2 reads YSLEER. V was clipped by 5 bases and J by 8 bases; unmatched bases: 12. CDR3 length equals 16 residues. The CDR3 loop reads CASSKHLQGAKEKLFF. The CDR3 region has the DNA TGCGCCAGCAGCAAGCATCTACAGGGGGCGAAGGAAAAACTGTTTTTT.

The V call is TRBV6-6, the J call TRBJ1-2; D not certain. The V gene lost 7 bases and the J gene lost 3 bases, with 9 bases spanning the gap. CDR1 is MNHNY, CDR2 SVGAGI, per germline (reference sequence). The CDR3 runs 12 residues. In DNA form, the CDR3 reads TGTGCCAGCACCCGGACTGACTATGGCTACACCTTC. Residues: CASTRTDYGYTF.

This CDR3 is CASSQVGNNEQFF. CDR3 nucleotides: TGTGCCAGCAGCCAAGTCGGGAACAATGAGCAGTTCTTC. The V call is TRBV16, the J call TRBJ2-1; possible D gene TRBD2, 5 bases. With 2 bases removed from V and 5 bases from J, the gap between germline ends came to 7 bases. There are 13 residues in the CDR3. The germline V gene has CDR1 KGHSY and CDR2 FQNENV.

The J gene is TRBJ1-3, the V gene TRBV6-5; D gene ambiguous. Trimming removed 8 bases at V and 0 bases at J, with 11 bases between. CDR3 length: 14 residues. Germline values: CDR1 MNHEY, CDR2 SVGAGI. The chain's CDR3 is CASRPGYSGNTIYF. The CDR3 nucleotides are TGTGCCAGCCGCCCGGGGTACTCTGGAAACACCATATATTTT.

The chain couples TRBV27 to TRBJ2-7, with 7 bases that match TRBD1. With 5 bases clipped from V and 0 bases from J, the junction kept 7 bases outside the gene matches. CDR1 and CDR2 from the germline V gene are MNHEY and SMNVEV (reference sequence). CDR3 size: 15 residues. The CDR3 is CASSPKQGSSYEQYF. In nucleotides, the CDR3 is TGTGCCAGCAGTCCTAAACAGGGGAGCTCCTACGAGCAGTACTTC.

The chain uses TRBV2 and TRBJ1-1; 8 positions match TRBD1. V was pared by 6 bases and J by 4 bases, with 4 bases of the junction left unmatched. This CDR3 has 13 amino acids. Germline V lookup: CDR1 SNHLY, CDR2 FYNNEI. Here the CDR3 DNA reads TGTGCCAGCAGCGACAGGGGAGTCACTGAAGCTTTCTTT. Protein product: CASSDRGVTEAFF.

The V gene is TRBV4-2, the J gene TRBJ2-1; tentative D call: TRBD2 (7 bases). This CDR3 is built from 13 residues. Trimming took off 4 bases at V and 8 bases at J, with 12 bases between the two ends. Per the germline V gene, CDR1 is LGHNA and CDR2 is YNFKEQ. In DNA form, the CDR3 reads TGTGCCAGCAGCCGGGGGGGCCGTGATGAGCAGTTCTTC. It translates to CASSRGGRDEQFF.

This sequence joins TRBV21-1 and TRBJ1-6. TRBV21-1 counts as a pseudogene. The CDR3 contains 11 residues. The CDR3 region has the DNA TGTGCCAGCGGGGGAGGGGCACCCCTCCACTTT. The encoded protein is CASGGGAPLHF.

CDR3 amino acids: CASSARQGRNTEAFF. CDR3 DNA sequence: TGTGCCAGCAGTGCCCGACAGGGGAGGAACACTGAAGCTTTCTTT. This chain connects TRBV6-6 to TRBJ1-1; 8 bases line up with TRBD1. CDR1 and CDR2 from the germline V gene are MNHNY and SVGAGI (reference sequence). V lost 5 bases to trimming and J lost 1 base; unmatched junction nucleotides: 6. There are 15 residues in the CDR3.

The chain carries TRBV6-2 or TRBV6-3 and TRBJ2-1; TRBD2 might be the D (6 bases). The CDR3 covers 13 residues. CDR1 and CDR2 from the germline V gene are MNHEY and SVGEGT. Between the trimmed V and J ends, which lost 5 bases and 14 bases, there was a span of 19 bases. CDR3 amino acids: CASSINQGRGKFF. The CDR3 coding sequence is TGTGCCAGCAGTATTAACCAGGGACGCGGGAAGTTCTTC.

The chain is built from TRBV9 and TRBJ1-5, with D possibly matching TRBD1 (6 bases). The CDR3 extends over 16 amino acids. From germline, CDR1 is SGDLS and CDR2 YYNGEE. V gave up 3 bases and J gave up 2 bases, with 15 bases separating them. The CDR3 nucleotides are TGTGCCAGCAGCGCCGGAGGACAGAGGGGCAATCAGCCCCAGCATTTT. It specifies CASSAGGQRGNQPQHF.

The chain couples TRBV30 to TRBJ2-7; 9 bases are a match to TRBD1. The trim removed 5 bases at V and 2 bases at J, leaving 4 bases unmatched. CDR1 GTSNPN and CDR2 SVGIG come from the germline V gene (reference sequence). This CDR3 spans 13 amino acids. Written as DNA, the CDR3 is TGTGCCTGGTCCCGGGACAGGGCCTACGAGCAGTACTTC. Translating it yields CAWSRDRAYEQYF. The full variable domain, its missing parts supplied by reference TRBV30 and TRBJ2-7, is SQTIHQWPATLVQPVGSPLSLECTVEGTSNPNLYWYRQAAGRGLQLLFYSVGIGQISSEVPQNLSASRPQDRQFILSSKKLLLSDSGFYLCAWSRDRAYEQYFGPGTRLTVT.

This clone has just a few counts. The chain joins TRBV7-9 to TRBJ2-1; weak D call: TRBD2 (6 bases). Trimming stripped 5 bases from V and 1 base from J, with 15 bases between. Per germline, CDR1 SEHNR and CDR2 FQNEAQ (reference sequence). The CDR3 is made up of 16 amino acids. As DNA, the CDR3 is TGTGCCAGCAGCCCCGCAATGGGGGGATCCTACAATGAGCAGTTCTTC. Translating gives CASSPAMGGSYNEQFF.